This TCR beta chain was sequenced in a study of beta chain features in type 1 diabetes. Study-wide findings and caveats: Type 1 diabetes patients had TCRB CDR3s that were shorter (moderately but significantly so) in all four CD4+ subsets.

Expressed TCRB transcripts were sequenced, since all the RNA that had been isolated was reverse transcribed. Sequencing was performed with immunoSEQ multiplex PCR; in TCRdb, only in-frame clones are kept and a portion is missing. Found here are 500,000 to 700,000 clones, roughly a sixth of them singletons; the top ten hold more than 0.08%. This CDR3 comprises 12 residues. The V and J ends lost 1 base and 7 bases respectively, with 8 bases between them. Per the germline V gene, CDR1 is SGHAT and CDR2 is FQNNGV. Naive, central memory, regulatory and stem cell-like memory cells within the CD4+ compartment were sorted using CD45RO/CCR7/CD25/CD127/CD95/CD27. Regarding this clone: Its target is unknown.

The chain is built from TRBV11-2 and TRBJ2-7; the D is unclear. Sample: naive CD4+ T cells from blood. The receptor was isolated from a man younger than 30 in good health. The CDR3 spells CASSLGVKEQYF. CDR3 nucleotides: TGTGCCAGCAGCTTAGGGGTCAAGGAGCAGTACTTC.